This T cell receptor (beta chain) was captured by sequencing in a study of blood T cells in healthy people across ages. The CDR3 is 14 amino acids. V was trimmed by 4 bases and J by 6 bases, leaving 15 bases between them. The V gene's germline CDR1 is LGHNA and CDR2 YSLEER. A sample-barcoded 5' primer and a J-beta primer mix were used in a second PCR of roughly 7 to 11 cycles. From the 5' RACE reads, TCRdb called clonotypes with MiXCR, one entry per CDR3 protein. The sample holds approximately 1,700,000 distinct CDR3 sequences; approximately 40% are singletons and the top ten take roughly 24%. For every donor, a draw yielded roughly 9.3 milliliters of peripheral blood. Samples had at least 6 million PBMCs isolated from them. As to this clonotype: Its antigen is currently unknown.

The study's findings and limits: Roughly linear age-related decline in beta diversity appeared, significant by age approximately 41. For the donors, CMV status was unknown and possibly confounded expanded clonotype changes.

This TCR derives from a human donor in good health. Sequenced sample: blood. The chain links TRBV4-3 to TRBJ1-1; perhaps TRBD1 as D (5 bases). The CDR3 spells CASSPRGGLAEAFF. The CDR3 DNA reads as TGCGCCAGCAGCCCGAGGGGAGGCTTAGCTGAAGCTTTCTTT.